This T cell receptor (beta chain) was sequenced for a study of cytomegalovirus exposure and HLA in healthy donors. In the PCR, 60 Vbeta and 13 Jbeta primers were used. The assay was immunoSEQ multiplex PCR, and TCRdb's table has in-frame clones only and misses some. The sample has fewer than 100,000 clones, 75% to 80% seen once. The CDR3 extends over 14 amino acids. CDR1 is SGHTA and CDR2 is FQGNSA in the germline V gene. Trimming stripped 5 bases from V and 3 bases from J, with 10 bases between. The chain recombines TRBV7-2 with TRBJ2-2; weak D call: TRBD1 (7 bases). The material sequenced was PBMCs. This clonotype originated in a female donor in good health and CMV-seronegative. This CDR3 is CASSPRGDTGELFF. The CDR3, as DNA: TGTGCCAGCAGCCCCAGGGGGGACACCGGGGAGCTGTTTTTT. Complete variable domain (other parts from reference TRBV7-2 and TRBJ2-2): GAGVSQSPSNKVTEKGKDVELRCDPISGHTALYWYRQSLGQGLEFLIYFQGNSAPDKSGLPSDRFSAERTGGSVSTLTIQRTQQEDSAVYLCASSPRGDTGELFFGEGSRLTVL.